This T cell receptor beta chain was recorded in a study of a mutant IDH1 vaccine in newly diagnosed glioma. TCRdb's copy holds only in-frame clones and misses some; the assay was immunoSEQ multiplex PCR. The sample consists of about 86,000 clones, 70% to 90% of them appearing once. Documented time point: week 23, last vaccination. Mutant IDH1 20-mer peptide, at 300 ug, made up each vaccine dose, with topical imiquimod. As to this clone: Its antigen is unidentified.

The sample consisted of PBMCs, taken from a glioma patient whose treatment included an IDH1 peptide vaccine. The origin of this receptor is a man younger than 40 with glioma. Some clones in this sample may be carry-over from other donors' samples.

The CDR3 DNA reads TGTGCCAGCAGCGTAAGAGGGAGCACCGGGGAGCTGTTTTTT. This sequence encodes CASSVRGSTGELFF. The chain uses TRBV9 and TRBJ2-2, with D possibly being TRBD2 (5 bases). Germline assignment: CDR1 SGDLS and CDR2 YYNGEE. The V and J ends lost 1 base and 4 bases respectively, with 8 bases between them. This CDR3 has 14 amino acids.